This section outlines one T cell receptor (beta chain) sequence together with its context. This entry comes from a study of blood T cell repertoires in COVID-19. Study in general: COVID-19 samples collected from the United States, Italy and Spain covered acute and convalescent phases.

Authors' data handling: Reference gene primer amplification gave estimated nucleated cell counts. Here immunoSEQ multiplex PCR was the method, and the copy in TCRdb shows in-frame clones only, minus some. The DNA gave D and trimming, while V, J and clone size come from that table. The sample has hundreds of thousands of clones; more than 75% are singletons. CDR1 is LGHNA and CDR2 is YSLEER in the germline V gene. This CDR3 is 15 amino acids long. V gave up 2 bases and J gave up 9 bases; unmatched junction bases: 10. Sequenced sample: peripheral blood. The TCR originated in a woman aged 18-35 years who had recovered from COVID-19. The chain employs TRBV4-3 and TRBJ1-5; 7 positions agree with TRBD1. The CDR3 region has the DNA TGCGCCAGCAGCCAACGAGTACAGGGGCGGTCGCCCCAGCATTTT. Its translation: CASSQRVQGRSPQHF.